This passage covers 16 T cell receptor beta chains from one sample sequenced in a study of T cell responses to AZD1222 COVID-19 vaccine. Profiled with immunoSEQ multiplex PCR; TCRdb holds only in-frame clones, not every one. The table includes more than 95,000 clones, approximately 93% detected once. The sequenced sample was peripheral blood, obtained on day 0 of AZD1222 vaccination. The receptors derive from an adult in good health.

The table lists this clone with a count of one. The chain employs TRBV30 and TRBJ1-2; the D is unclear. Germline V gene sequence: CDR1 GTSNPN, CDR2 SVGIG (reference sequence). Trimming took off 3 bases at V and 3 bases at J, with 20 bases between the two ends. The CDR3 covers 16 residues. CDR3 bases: TGTGCCTGGAGACACCCCCGGACGGCACCTGACTATGGCTACACCTTC. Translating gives CAWRHPRTAPDYGYTF.

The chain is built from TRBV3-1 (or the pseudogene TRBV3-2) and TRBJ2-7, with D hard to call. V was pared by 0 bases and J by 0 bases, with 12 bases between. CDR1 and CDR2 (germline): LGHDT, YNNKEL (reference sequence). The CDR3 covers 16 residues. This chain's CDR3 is CASSQEEGFNSYEQYF. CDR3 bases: TGTGCCAGCAGCCAAGAAGAAGGGTTCAACTCCTACGAGCAGTACTTC.

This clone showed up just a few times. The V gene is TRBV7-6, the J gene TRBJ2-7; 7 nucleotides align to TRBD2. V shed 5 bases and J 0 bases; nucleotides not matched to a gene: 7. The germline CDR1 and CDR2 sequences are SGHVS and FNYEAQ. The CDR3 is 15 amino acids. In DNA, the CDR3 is TGTGCCAGCAGCCCTGGGGCGGGAGCCTCCTACGAGCAGTACTTC. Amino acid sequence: CASSPGAGASYEQYF.

The CDR3: CAWVHPNSYEQYF. Here the CDR3 DNA reads TGTGCCTGGGTTCACCCTAACTCCTACGAGCAGTACTTC. The chain has TRBV30 and TRBJ2-7; D is unresolved. V was cut by 5 bases and J by 0 bases, with 11 bases left in between. CDR3 length: 13 residues. From germline, CDR1 is GTSNPN and CDR2 SVGIG (reference sequence). Full variable domain (rest looked up from reference TRBV30 and TRBJ2-7): SQTIHQWPATLVQPVGSPLSLECTVEGTSNPNLYWYRQAAGRGLQLLFYSVGIGQISSEVPQNLSASRPQDRQFILSSKKLLLSDSGFYLCAWVHPNSYEQYFGPGTRLTVT.

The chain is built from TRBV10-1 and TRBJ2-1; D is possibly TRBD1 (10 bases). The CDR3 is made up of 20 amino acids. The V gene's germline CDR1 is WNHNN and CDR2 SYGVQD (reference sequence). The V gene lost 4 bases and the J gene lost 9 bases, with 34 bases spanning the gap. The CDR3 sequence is CASSGEPGQGRTSVWGEQFF. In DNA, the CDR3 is TGCGCCAGCAGTGGGGAACCGGGACAGGGGAGGACTAGCGTTTGGGGTGAGCAGTTCTTC.

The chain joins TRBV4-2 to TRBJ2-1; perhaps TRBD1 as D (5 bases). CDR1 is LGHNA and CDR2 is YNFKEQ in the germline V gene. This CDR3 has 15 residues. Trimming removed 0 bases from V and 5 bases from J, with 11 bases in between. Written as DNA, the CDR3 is TGTGCCAGCAGCCAAGATTGGGGCTCAAACAATGAGCAGTTCTTC. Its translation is CASSQDWGSNNEQFF.

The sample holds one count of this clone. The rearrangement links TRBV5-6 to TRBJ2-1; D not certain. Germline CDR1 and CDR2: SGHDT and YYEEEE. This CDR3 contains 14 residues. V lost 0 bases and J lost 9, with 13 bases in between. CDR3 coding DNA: TGTGCCAGCAGCTTGGTAAGCTCGTGGGGTGAGCAGTTCTTC. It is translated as CASSLVSSWGEQFF.

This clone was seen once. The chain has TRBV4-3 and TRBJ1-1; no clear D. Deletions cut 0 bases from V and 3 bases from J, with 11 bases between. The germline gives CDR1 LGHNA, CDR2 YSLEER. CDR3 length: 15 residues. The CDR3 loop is CASSQEEREHTEAFF. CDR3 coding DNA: TGCGCCAGCAGCCAAGAGGAACGGGAACACACTGAAGCTTTCTTT.

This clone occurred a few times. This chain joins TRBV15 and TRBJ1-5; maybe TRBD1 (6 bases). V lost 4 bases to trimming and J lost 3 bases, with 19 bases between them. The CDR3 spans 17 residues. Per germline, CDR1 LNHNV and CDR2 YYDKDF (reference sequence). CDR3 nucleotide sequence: TGTGCCACCAGCAACGGGACACCCAATCCTATCAATCAGCCCCAGCATTTT. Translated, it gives CATSNGTPNPINQPQHF.

The CDR3 spells CSARRAGEQYF. The CDR3 bases are TGCAGTGCTAGGAGGGCCGGCGAGCAGTACTTC. The chain has TRBV20-1 and TRBJ2-7; D might be TRBD2 (5 bases). The V gene lost 3 bases and the J gene lost 6 bases, with 9 bases spanning the gap. This CDR3 has 11 amino acids. Germline V CDR1 and CDR2: DFQATT, SNEGSKA (reference sequence).

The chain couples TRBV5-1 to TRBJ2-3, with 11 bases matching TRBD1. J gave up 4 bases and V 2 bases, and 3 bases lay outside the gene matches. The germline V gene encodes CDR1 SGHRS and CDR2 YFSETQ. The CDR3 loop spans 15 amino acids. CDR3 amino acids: CASSFRGQGADTQYF. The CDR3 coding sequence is TGCGCCAGCAGCTTCCGGGGACAGGGGGCAGATACGCAGTATTTT.

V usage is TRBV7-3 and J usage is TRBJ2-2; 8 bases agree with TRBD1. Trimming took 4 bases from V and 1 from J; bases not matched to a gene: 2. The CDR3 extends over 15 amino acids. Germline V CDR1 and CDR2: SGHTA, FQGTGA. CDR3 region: CASSSGTGNTGELFF. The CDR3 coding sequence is TGTGCCAGCAGCTCCGGGACAGGGAACACCGGGGAGCTGTTTTTT.

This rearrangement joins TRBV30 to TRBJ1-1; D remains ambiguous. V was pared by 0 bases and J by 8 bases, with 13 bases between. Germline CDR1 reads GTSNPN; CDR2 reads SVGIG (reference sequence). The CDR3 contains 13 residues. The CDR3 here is CAWSVYGRPEAFF. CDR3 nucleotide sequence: TGTGCCTGGAGTGTATATGGCCGGCCAGAAGCTTTCTTT.

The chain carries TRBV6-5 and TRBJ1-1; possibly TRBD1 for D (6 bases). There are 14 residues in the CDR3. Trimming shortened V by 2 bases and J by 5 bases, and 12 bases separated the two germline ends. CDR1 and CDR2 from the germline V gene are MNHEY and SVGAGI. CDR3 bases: TGTGCCAGCAGTTACAGGGGGGCTGGGACTGAAGCTTTCTTT. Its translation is CASSYRGAGTEAFF.

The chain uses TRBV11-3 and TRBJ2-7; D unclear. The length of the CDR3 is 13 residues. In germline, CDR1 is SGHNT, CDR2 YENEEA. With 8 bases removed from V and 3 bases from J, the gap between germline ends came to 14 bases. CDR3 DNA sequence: TGTGCCAGCGGGTCCCGCAGGAACTACGAGCAGTACTTC. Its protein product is CASGSRRNYEQYF. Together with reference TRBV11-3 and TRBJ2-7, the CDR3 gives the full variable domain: EAGVVQSPRYKIIEKKQPVAFWCNPISGHNTLYWYLQNLGQGPELLIRYENEEAVDDSQLPKDRFSAERLKGVDSTLKIQPAELGDSAVYLCASGSRRNYEQYFGPGTRLTVT.

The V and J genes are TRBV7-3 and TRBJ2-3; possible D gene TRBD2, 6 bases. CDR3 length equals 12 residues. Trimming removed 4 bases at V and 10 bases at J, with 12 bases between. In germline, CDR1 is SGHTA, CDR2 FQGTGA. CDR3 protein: CASSSTSSAQYF. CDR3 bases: TGTGCCAGCAGCTCGACTAGTTCGGCGCAGTATTTT.